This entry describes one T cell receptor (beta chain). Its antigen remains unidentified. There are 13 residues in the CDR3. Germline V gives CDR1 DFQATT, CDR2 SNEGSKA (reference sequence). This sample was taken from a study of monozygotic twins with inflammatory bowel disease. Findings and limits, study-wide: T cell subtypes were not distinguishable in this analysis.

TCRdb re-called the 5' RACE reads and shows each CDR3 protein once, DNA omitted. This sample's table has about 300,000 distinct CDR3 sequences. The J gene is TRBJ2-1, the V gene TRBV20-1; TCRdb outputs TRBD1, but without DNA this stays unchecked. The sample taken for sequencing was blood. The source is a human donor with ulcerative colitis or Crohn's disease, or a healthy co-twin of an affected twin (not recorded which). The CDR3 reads CSARGPIPGEQFF.